One sample yielded the 17 T cell receptor beta chains listed below, sequenced in a study of blood T cell repertoires in COVID-19. TCRdb's copy holds only in-frame clones and misses some; the assay was immunoSEQ multiplex PCR. The table lists about 170,000 clones, roughly nine tenths of them singletons. Sequenced sample: peripheral blood. All receptors come from a man in his sixties with acute or convalescent COVID-19.

The CDR3 loop is CAISEGLAGGPDTQYF. The CDR3 bases are TGTGCCATCAGTGAGGGACTAGCGGGAGGTCCAGATACGCAGTATTTT. This chain connects TRBV10-3 to TRBJ2-3; 14 nucleotides match TRBD2. Germline CDR1 reads ENHRY; CDR2 reads SYGVKD. Trimming cost V 2 bases and J 4 bases; bases outside gene matches: 2. This CDR3 contains 16 residues.

As DNA, the CDR3 is TGTGCCATCAGTGTCGCAGAAACTAACTATGGCTACACCTTC. Translating it yields CAISVAETNYGYTF. J is TRBJ1-2 and V is TRBV10-3; the D is unclear. CDR3 length: 14 amino acids. The V end lost 4 bases, the J end lost 0 bases, and 9 bases lay between the germline ends. The V gene's germline CDR1 is ENHRY and CDR2 SYGVKD.

CDR3 region: CASKVTGNYGYTF. DNA for the CDR3: TGTGCCAGCAAGGTGACCGGGAACTATGGCTACACCTTC. The V gene is TRBV2, the J gene TRBJ1-2; D is unclear. The CDR3 is 13 residues long. Trimming cost V 7 bases and J 2 bases, with 11 bases left between them. Germline-derived CDR1 and CDR2 are SNHLY and FYNNEI.

The chain links TRBV25-1 to TRBJ1-3; perhaps TRBD1 as D (5 bases). Germline V gene sequence: CDR1 MGHDK, CDR2 SYGVNS. V gave up 9 bases and J gave up 2 bases, with 11 bases separating them. The CDR3 length is 13 residues. As DNA, the CDR3 is TGTGCCAGTATGGGGGGTGCTGGAAACACCATATATTTT. As protein: CASMGGAGNTIYF.

The chain is built from TRBV28 and TRBJ1-2; TRBD1 aligns across 7 bases. CDR3 length equals 14 residues. J lost 1 base, V lost 8 bases, and 7 bases had no gene match. CDR1 and CDR2 (germline): MDHEN, SYDVKM. In nucleotides, the CDR3 is TGTGCCAGCCGGAAATGGGACAGTAACTATGGCTACACCTTC. Protein sequence: CASRKWDSNYGYTF.

The V and J genes are TRBV27 and TRBJ1-4; the D gene is possibly TRBD1 (6 bases). Trimming removed 5 bases at V and 4 bases at J, with 8 bases between. CDR1 is MNHEY and CDR2 is SMNVEV in the germline V gene (reference sequence). The CDR3 has 13 residues. The CDR3 region is CASSTRGNEKLFF. The CDR3 DNA sequence: TGTGCCAGCAGTACCAGGGGTAATGAAAAACTGTTTTTT.

This chain connects TRBV5-1 to TRBJ2-2; the D gene is possibly TRBD2 (5 bases). Germline V gives CDR1 SGHRS, CDR2 YFSETQ. Trimming removed 0 bases from V and 4 bases from J, with 13 bases in between. The CDR3 has 16 residues. CDR3 amino acids: CASSLGSGNPTGELFF. CDR3 sequence (DNA): TGCGCCAGCAGCTTGGGTTCCGGGAATCCCACCGGGGAGCTGTTTTTT. The full variable domain, completed using reference TRBV5-1 and TRBJ2-2, is KAGVTQTPRYLIKTRGQQVTLSCSPISGHRSVSWYQQTPGQGLQFLFEYFSETQRNKGNFPGRFSGRQFSNSRSEMNVSTLELGDSALYLCASSLGSGNPTGELFFGEGSRLTVL.

The chain combines TRBV5-1 with TRBJ2-3; the D gene is possibly TRBD1 (6 bases). The V gene lost 5 bases and the J gene lost 0 bases, with 19 bases spanning the gap. From germline, CDR1 is SGHRS and CDR2 YFSETQ. CDR3 size: 17 residues. The CDR3 DNA follows: TGCGCCAGCAGGCCAGGGGTGAACCCTTATAGCACAGATACGCAGTATTTT. Protein: CASRPGVNPYSTDTQYF. Combining the CDR3 with reference TRBV5-1 and TRBJ2-3 gives the whole variable domain KAGVTQTPRYLIKTRGQQVTLSCSPISGHRSVSWYQQTPGQGLQFLFEYFSETQRNKGNFPGRFSGRQFSNSRSEMNVSTLELGDSALYLCASRPGVNPYSTDTQYFGPGTRLTVL.

The rearrangement links TRBV29-1 to TRBJ1-1; weak D call: TRBD1 (6 bases). CDR3 size: 13 residues. V lost 3 bases and J lost 7, with 15 bases in between. Germline CDR1 and CDR2: SQVTM and ANQGSEA. CDR3 amino acids: CSVDWQGPGEAFF. For the CDR3, the DNA is TGCAGCGTTGATTGGCAGGGGCCTGGTGAAGCTTTCTTT.

This clone was picked up a small number of times. This chain joins TRBV5-6 and TRBJ2-2, with TRBD1 identical over 7 bases. In germline, CDR1 is SGHDT, CDR2 YYEEEE. The CDR3 is 15 residues long. V was pared by 3 bases and J by 5 bases, with 7 bases of the junction left unmatched. This CDR3 reads CASSSPQGWTGELFF. CDR3 DNA sequence: TGTGCCAGCAGCTCCCCACAGGGGTGGACCGGGGAGCTGTTTTTT.

This chain connects TRBV30 to TRBJ1-1; weak D call: TRBD1 (5 bases). Looked up from germline, CDR1 is GTSNPN and CDR2 is SVGIG (reference sequence). CDR3 size: 13 residues. Trimming took 4 bases from V and 5 from J, leaving 14 bases between them. Written as DNA, the CDR3 is TGTGCCTGGACCCATCTGGGGCAGACTGAAGCTTTCTTT. This codes for CAWTHLGQTEAFF.

The chain combines TRBV9 with TRBJ2-3, with D perhaps TRBD2 (6 bases). CDR3 length: 15 residues. Looked up from germline, CDR1 is SGDLS and CDR2 is YYNGEE. Trimming removed 0 bases at V and 1 base at J, with 9 bases between. The CDR3 is CASSVESGRTDTQYF. The CDR3 region has the DNA TGTGCCAGCAGCGTAGAGAGCGGGCGCACAGATACGCAGTATTTT.

This chain joins TRBV6-1 and TRBJ1-3; 8 bases are shared with TRBD1. The V segment lost 3 bases and the J segment 1 base; nucleotides outside the gene matches: 5. The germline V gene has CDR1 MNHNS and CDR2 SASEGT. The CDR3 sequence is 16 residues long. CDR3 sequence reads: CASSERDRLSGNTIYF. CDR3 nucleotides: TGTGCCAGCAGTGAGAGGGACAGGCTGTCTGGAAACACCATATATTTT.

The chain combines TRBV2 with TRBJ1-1; TRBD1 might be the D (6 bases). The CDR3 contains 15 residues. In germline, CDR1 is SNHLY, CDR2 FYNNEI. V was clipped by 0 bases and J by 7 bases, with 15 bases between them. This CDR3 reads CASSEARGGVDEAFF. In nucleotides, the CDR3 is TGTGCCAGCAGTGAAGCGCGGGGGGGCGTCGATGAAGCTTTCTTT.

This clone was seen only once. The chain employs TRBV6-1 and TRBJ2-1, with D unresolved. Germline V lookup: CDR1 MNHNS, CDR2 SASEGT. The V end was cut by 3 bases, the J end by 10 bases, with 10 bases between. The CDR3 runs to 12 residues. CDR3 region: CASSEALFEQFF. The CDR3 DNA reads TGTGCCAGCAGTGAGGCTCTTTTCGAGCAGTTCTTC.

The V and J genes are TRBV5-5 and TRBJ1-2; tentative D call: TRBD1 (6 bases). This CDR3 spans 15 amino acids. V shed 1 base and J shed 2 bases, with 12 bases lying between them. Germline lookup yields CDR1 SGHKS and CDR2 YYEKEE (reference sequence). CDR3 protein: CASSLFRGANYGYTF. The CDR3, as DNA: TGTGCCAGCAGCTTGTTTCGGGGGGCGAACTATGGCTACACCTTC. The variable domain in full, completed from reference TRBV5-5 and TRBJ1-2, reads DAGVTQSPTHLIKTRGQQVTLRCSPISGHKSVSWYQQVLGQGPQFIFQYYEKEERGRGNFPDRFSARQFPNYSSELNVNALLLGDSALYLCASSLFRGANYGYTFGSGTRLTVV.

The CDR3 sequence: CASSLVGRANEQFF. The DNA for the CDR3 is TGCGCCAGCAGCTTGGTGGGCAGGGCGAATGAGCAGTTCTTC. The chain links TRBV5-1 to TRBJ2-1; tentative D call: TRBD1 (5 bases). The CDR3 runs to 14 residues. V dropped 0 bases and J dropped 7 bases, with 11 bases sitting between them. Germline CDR1 reads SGHRS; CDR2 reads YFSETQ.